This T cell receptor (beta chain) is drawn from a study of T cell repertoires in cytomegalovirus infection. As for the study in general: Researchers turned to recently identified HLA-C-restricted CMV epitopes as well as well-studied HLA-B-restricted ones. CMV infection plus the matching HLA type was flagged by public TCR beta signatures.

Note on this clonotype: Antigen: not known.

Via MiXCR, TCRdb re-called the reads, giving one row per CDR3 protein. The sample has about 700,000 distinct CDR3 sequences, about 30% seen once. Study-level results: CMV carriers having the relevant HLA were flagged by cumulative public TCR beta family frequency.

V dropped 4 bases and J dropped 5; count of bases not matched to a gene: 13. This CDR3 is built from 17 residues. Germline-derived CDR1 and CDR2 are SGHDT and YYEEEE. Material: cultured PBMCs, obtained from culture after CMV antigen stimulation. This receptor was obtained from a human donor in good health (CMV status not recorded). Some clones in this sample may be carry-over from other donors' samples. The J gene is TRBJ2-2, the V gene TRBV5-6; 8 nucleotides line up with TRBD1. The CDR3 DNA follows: TGTGCCAGCAGCCCGGACAGGGTCGACGTGGGAACCGGGGAGCTGTTTTTT. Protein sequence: CASSPDRVDVGTGELFF. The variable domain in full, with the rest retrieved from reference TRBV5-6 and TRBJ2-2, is DAGVTQSPTHLIKTRGQQVTLRCSPKSGHDTVSWYQQALGQGPQFIFQYYEEEERQRGNFPDRFSGHQFPNYSSELNVNALLLGDSALYLCASSPDRVDVGTGELFFGEGSRLTVL.